These 17 T cell receptor beta chains originate from one sample sequenced in a study of T cell repertoires in cytomegalovirus infection. MiXCR, applied by TCRdb to the reads, yields one record per CDR3 protein. The sample consists of approximately 770,000 distinct CDR3 sequences, 25% to 30% of them appearing once. These receptors have no identified antigens. The sample in question was cultured CD8+ T cells from PBMCs, obtained from culture after CMV antigen stimulation. These receptors all come from a human donor in good health (CMV status not recorded). Some clones in this sample may be carry-over from other donors' samples.

This clonotype has a count of ten or more. The genes are TRBV7-2 and TRBJ2-3, with 7 bases aligning to TRBD2. CDR1 and CDR2 (germline): SGHTA, FQGNSA. With V trimmed by 5 bases and J by 3 bases, 17 bases remained unmatched. The CDR3 totals 18 residues. CDR3 amino acids: CASSRAAQAGIGTDTQYF. CDR3 sequence (DNA): TGTGCCAGCAGCCGTGCGGCCCAAGCGGGGATCGGAACAGATACGCAGTATTTT. The complete variable domain, with remaining parts taken from reference TRBV7-2 and TRBJ2-3, reads GAGVSQSPSNKVTEKGKDVELRCDPISGHTALYWYRQSLGQGLEFLIYFQGNSAPDKSGLPSDRFSAERTGGSVSTLTIQRTQQEDSAVYLCASSRAAQAGIGTDTQYFGPGTRLTVL.

The chain couples TRBV5-6 to TRBJ1-1; no firm D call. The germline V and J ends were trimmed by 1 base and 4 bases, with 11 bases remaining between them. The germline gives CDR1 SGHDT, CDR2 YYEEEE. The length of the CDR3 is 14 residues. CDR3 DNA sequence: TGTGCCAGCAGCTTGAATTCGTGGGTCACTGAAGCTTTCTTT. It codes for CASSLNSWVTEAFF.

This clonotype turned up a few times. The chain joins TRBV27 to TRBJ2-3, with 8 bases lining up with TRBD2. V lost 6 bases, J lost 7 bases, and 12 bases stayed unmatched. There are 15 residues in the CDR3. Germline V gene sequence: CDR1 MNHEY, CDR2 SMNVEV (reference sequence). The CDR3 coding sequence is TGTGCCAGCAGCCTGAGCGGGGGTGAGATTTATACGCAGTATTTT. As protein: CASSLSGGEIYTQYF.

The chain couples TRBV12-3 or TRBV12-4 to TRBJ2-3; perhaps TRBD2 as D (6 bases). V was clipped by 5 bases and J by 3 bases, with 18 bases between them. This CDR3 region has 16 residues. The CDR3, as DNA: TGTGCCAGCAGTGTGATTCGTTTACGGGGGACAGATACGCAGTATTTT. Its translation: CASSVIRLRGTDTQYF.

The chain has TRBV15 and TRBJ2-7; 9 bases are shared with TRBD1. Germline V gene data show CDR1 as LNHNV and CDR2 as YYDKDF (reference sequence). This CDR3 comprises 14 residues. Trimming cost V 3 bases and J 3 bases; bases outside gene matches: 3. In DNA, the CDR3 is TGTGCCACCAGCAGTACGGGACAGGGCTACGAGCAGTACTTC. As protein: CATSSTGQGYEQYF.

This chain connects TRBV20-1 to TRBJ1-5; possibly TRBD1 for D (6 bases). The CDR3 runs 19 residues. Trimming took off 1 base at V and 4 bases at J, with 26 bases between the two ends. Looked up from germline, CDR1 is DFQATT and CDR2 is SNEGSKA (reference sequence). CDR3 loop: CSARVSGALSTWANQPQHF. CDR3 DNA sequence: TGCAGTGCTAGAGTATCAGGGGCGCTCAGTACCTGGGCAAATCAGCCCCAGCATTTT.

This clonotype has a handful of counts. The gene calls are TRBV7-8 and TRBJ1-2; 7 bases map to TRBD1. The V gene's germline CDR1 is SGHVS and CDR2 FQNEAQ. CDR3 length equals 15 residues. V dropped 5 bases and J dropped 0; count of bases not matched to a gene: 6. CDR3 amino acids: CASSTPTGPNYGYTF. CDR3 DNA sequence: TGTGCCAGCAGCACACCGACAGGGCCTAACTATGGCTACACCTTC.

This clonotype was seen more than once but under ten times. The chain links TRBV7-9 to TRBJ2-7; unclear D gene. The CDR3 is 13 residues long. CDR1 and CDR2 (germline): SEHNR, FQNEAQ (reference sequence). Deletions cut 0 bases from V and 6 bases from J, with 9 bases between. For the CDR3, the DNA is TGTGCCAGCAGCTTAGCCCACTCAGCCGAGCAGTACGTC. This translates into CASSLAHSAEQYV.

This clonotype was recorded at least ten times. The chain links TRBV7-8 to TRBJ2-3; D is perhaps TRBD1 or TRBD2 (5 bases each). Germline assignment: CDR1 SGHVS and CDR2 FQNEAQ. CDR3 length: 15 amino acids. V gave up 2 bases and J gave up 3 bases, with 12 bases separating them. The CDR3 protein is CASSLILRGTDTQYF. The CDR3 DNA is TGTGCCAGCAGCTTAATTTTGAGGGGAACAGATACGCAGTATTTT. Together with reference TRBV7-8 and TRBJ2-3, the CDR3 gives the full variable domain: GAGVSQSPRYKVAKRGQDVALRCDPISGHVSLFWYQQALGQGPEFLTYFQNEAQLDKSGLPSDRFFAERPEGSVSTLKIQRTQQEDSAVYLCASSLILRGTDTQYFGPGTRLTVL.

This clonotype showed up just a few times. The chain uses TRBV20-1 and TRBJ2-7; D is unclear. CDR3 length: 11 amino acids. Germline V gene data show CDR1 as DFQATT and CDR2 as SNEGSKA (reference sequence). V lost 2 bases to trimming and J lost 2 bases, with 4 bases between them. The CDR3, as DNA: TGCAGTGCTAGACCTGCCTACGAGCAGTACTTC. Translation: CSARPAYEQYF.

Only a few counts were recorded for this clonotype. The chain uses TRBV2 and TRBJ1-2; 7 nucleotides line up with TRBD1. This CDR3 spans 16 amino acids. J lost 0 bases, V lost 7 bases, and 11 bases had no gene match. Looked up from germline, CDR1 is SNHLY and CDR2 is FYNNEI. For the CDR3, the DNA is TGTGCCAGCAACATAATAACAGGGGACCCTAACTATGGCTACACCTTC. Protein: CASNIITGDPNYGYTF.

This clonotype has a single count. CDR3 in DNA: TGTGCCATCAGCAGGGGGGATTTTGAGCAGTACTTC. Residues: CAISRGDFEQYF. This chain links TRBV10-3 with TRBJ2-7, with D perhaps TRBD1 (7 bases). CDR3 length equals 12 residues. Trimming stripped 6 bases from V and 7 bases from J, with 13 bases between. CDR1 and CDR2 from the germline V gene are ENHRY and SYGVKD.

V gene TRBV27 combines with J gene TRBJ1-5; 9 bases are a match to TRBD1. Per germline, CDR1 MNHEY and CDR2 SMNVEV (reference sequence). V lost 3 bases, J lost 2 bases, and 5 bases stayed unmatched. This CDR3 contains 16 residues. The CDR3 coding sequence is TGTGCCAGCAGTTTCGGGACAGGGATCGGCAATCAGCCCCAGCATTTT. It encodes CASSFGTGIGNQPQHF.

The chain couples TRBV19 to TRBJ1-1, with D unresolved. CDR3 length: 15 residues. Trimming took 5 bases from V and 2 from J, leaving 15 bases between them. CDR1 is LNHDA and CDR2 is SQIVND in the germline V gene (reference sequence). This CDR3 reads CASSYRAHRNTEAFF. The CDR3 nucleotides read TGTGCCAGTAGTTACCGGGCACACCGTAACACTGAAGCTTTCTTT. Complete variable domain (other parts from reference TRBV19 and TRBJ1-1): DGGITQSPKYLFRKEGQNVTLSCEQNLNHDAMYWYRQDPGQGLRLIYYSQIVNDFQKGDIAEGYSVSREKKESFPLTVTSAQKNPTAFYLCASSYRAHRNTEAFFGQGTRLTVV.

V is TRBV19 and J is TRBJ2-3; 14 nucleotides agree with TRBD2. The germline gives CDR1 LNHDA, CDR2 SQIVND (reference sequence). V shed 5 bases and J 3 bases; nucleotides not matched to a gene: 10. The CDR3 runs 18 residues. CDR3 DNA: TGTGCCAGTAGTCCGACTAGCGGGGGGGCCTTAGGAACAGATACGCAGTATTTT. It encodes CASSPTSGGALGTDTQYF.

This clonotype was seen more than once but under ten times. The rearrangement links TRBV12-3 or TRBV12-4 to TRBJ2-1; TRBD2 aligns across 15 bases. CDR3 length: 14 residues. V shed 1 base, J shed 14 bases, and the junction held 3 bases outside the gene matches. The CDR3 bases are TGTGCCAGCAGTTTAGTGGGACTAGCGGGGGGAAAGTTCTTC. Its protein product is CASSLVGLAGGKFF.

This sequence joins TRBV15 and TRBJ2-1; D is undetermined. CDR3 length: 13 amino acids. The V end was cut by 9 bases, the J end by 7 bases, with 16 bases between. Germline CDR1 is LNHNV and CDR2 is YYDKDF (reference sequence). Here the CDR3 DNA reads TGTGCCACGAGTCGCCTCCCTCTTAATGAGCAGTTCTTC. Its translation: CATSRLPLNEQFF.